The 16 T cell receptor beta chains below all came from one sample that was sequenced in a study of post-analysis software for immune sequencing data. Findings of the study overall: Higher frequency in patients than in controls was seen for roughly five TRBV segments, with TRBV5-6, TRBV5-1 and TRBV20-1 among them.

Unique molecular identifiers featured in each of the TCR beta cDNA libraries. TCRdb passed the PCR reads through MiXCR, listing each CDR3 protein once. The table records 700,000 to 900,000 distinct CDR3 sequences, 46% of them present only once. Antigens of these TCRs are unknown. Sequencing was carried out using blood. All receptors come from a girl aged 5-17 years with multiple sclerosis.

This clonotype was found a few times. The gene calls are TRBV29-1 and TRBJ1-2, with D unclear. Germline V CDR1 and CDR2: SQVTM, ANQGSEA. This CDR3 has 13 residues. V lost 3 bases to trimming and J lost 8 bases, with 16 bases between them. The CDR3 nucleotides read TGCAGCGTTGAGGAGGGCCTACAAGAGGGCTACACCTTC. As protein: CSVEEGLQEGYTF.

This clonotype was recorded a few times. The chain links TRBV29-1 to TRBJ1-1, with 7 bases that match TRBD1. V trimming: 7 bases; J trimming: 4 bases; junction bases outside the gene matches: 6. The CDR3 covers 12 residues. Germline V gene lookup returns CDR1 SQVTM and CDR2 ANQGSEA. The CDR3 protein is CSAAGGSTEAFF. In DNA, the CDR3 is TGCAGCGCTGCAGGGGGGAGCACTGAAGCTTTCTTT.

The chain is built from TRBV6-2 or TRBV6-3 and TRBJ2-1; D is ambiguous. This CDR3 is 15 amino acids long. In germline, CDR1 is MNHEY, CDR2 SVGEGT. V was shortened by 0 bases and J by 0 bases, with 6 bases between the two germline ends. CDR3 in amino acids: CASSYSENSYNEQFF. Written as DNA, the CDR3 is TGTGCCAGCAGTTACTCAGAGAACTCCTACAATGAGCAGTTCTTC.

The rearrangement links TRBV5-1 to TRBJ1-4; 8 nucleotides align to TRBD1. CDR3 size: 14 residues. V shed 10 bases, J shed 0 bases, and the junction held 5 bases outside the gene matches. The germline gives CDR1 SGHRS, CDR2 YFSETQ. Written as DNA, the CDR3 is TGCGCCTCAGGACAGGGATCAACTAATGAAAAACTGTTTTTT. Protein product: CASGQGSTNEKLFF.

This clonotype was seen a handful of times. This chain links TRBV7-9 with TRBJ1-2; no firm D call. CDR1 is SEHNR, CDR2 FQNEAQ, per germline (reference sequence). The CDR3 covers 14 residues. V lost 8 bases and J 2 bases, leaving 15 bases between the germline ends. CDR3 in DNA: TGTGCCAGCGCGTCAGTGGGAACCAACTATGGCTACACCTTC. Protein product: CASASVGTNYGYTF. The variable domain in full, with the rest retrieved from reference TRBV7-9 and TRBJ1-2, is DTGVSQNPRHKITKRGQNVTFRCDPISEHNRLYWYRQTLGQGPEFLTYFQNEAQLEKSRLLSDRFSAERPKGSFSTLEIQRTEQGDSAMYLCASASVGTNYGYTFGSGTRLTVV.

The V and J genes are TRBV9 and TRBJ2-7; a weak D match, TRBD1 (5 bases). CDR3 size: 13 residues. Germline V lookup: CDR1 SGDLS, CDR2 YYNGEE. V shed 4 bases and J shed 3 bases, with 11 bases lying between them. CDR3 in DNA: TGTGCCAGCAGCCCCGACAGTTTCTACGAGCAGTACTTC. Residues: CASSPDSFYEQYF.

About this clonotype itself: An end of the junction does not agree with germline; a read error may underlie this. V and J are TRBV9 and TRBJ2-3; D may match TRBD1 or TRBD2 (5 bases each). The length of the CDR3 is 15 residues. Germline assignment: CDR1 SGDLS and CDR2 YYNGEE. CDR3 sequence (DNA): TGTGCCGGCAGCGTAACTACGGGGACCACAGATACGCAGTATTTT. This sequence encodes CAGSVTTGTTDTQYF.

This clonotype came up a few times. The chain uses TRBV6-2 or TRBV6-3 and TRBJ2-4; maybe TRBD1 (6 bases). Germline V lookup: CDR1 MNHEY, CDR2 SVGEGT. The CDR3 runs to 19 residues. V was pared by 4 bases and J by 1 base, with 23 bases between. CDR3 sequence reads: CASSLDSRPQGPAKNIQYF. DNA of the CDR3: TGTGCCAGCAGTTTGGACAGCCGGCCCCAAGGTCCTGCCAAAAACATTCAGTACTTC.

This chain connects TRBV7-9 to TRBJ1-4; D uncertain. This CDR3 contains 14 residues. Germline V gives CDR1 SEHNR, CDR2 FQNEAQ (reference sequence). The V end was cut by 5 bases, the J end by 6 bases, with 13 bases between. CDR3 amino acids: CASSPRRGYEKLFF. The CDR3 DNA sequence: TGTGCCAGCAGCCCCCGGCGAGGATATGAAAAACTGTTTTTT.

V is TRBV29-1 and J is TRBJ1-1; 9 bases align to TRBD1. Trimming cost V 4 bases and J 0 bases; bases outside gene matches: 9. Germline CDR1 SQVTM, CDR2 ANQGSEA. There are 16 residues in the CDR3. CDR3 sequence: CSVGQGVPFLNTEAFF. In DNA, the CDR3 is TGCAGCGTTGGACAGGGGGTCCCTTTCTTGAACACTGAAGCTTTCTTT.

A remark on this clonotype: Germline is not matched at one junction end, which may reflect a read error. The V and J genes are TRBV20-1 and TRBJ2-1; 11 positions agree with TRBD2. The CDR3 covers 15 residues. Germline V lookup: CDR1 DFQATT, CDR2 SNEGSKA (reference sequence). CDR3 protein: CSANLAGGSYNEQFF. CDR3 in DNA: TGCAGCGCTAACCTAGCGGGAGGTTCCTACAATGAGCAGTTCTTC.

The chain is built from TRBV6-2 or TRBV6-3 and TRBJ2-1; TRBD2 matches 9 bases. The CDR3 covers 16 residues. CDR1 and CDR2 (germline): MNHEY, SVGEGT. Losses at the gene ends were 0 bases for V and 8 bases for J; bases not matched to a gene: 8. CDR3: CASSYSGREGPHEQFF. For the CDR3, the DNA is TGTGCCAGCAGTTACTCGGGGCGGGAGGGCCCACATGAGCAGTTCTTC.

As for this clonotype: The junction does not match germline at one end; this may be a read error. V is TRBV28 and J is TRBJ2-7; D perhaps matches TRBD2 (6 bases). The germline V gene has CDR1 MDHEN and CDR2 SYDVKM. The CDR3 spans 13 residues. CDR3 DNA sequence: TGTGCCAGCAGGCGGCTAGCGACGTACGAACAGTACTTC. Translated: CASRRLATYEQYF.

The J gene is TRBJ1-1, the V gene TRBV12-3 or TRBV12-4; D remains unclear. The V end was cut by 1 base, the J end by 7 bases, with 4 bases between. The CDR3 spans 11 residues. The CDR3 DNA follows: TGTGCCAGCAGTTTAGGGGTTGAAGCTTTCTTT. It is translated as CASSLGVEAFF.

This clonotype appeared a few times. CDR3: CSALRTGYTDTQYF. In nucleotides, the CDR3 is TGCAGTGCTCTTCGGACAGGGTACACAGATACGCAGTATTTT. The chain has TRBV20-1 and TRBJ2-3, with 8 bases lining up with TRBD1. This CDR3 has 14 amino acids. The germline V gene encodes CDR1 DFQATT and CDR2 SNEGSKA (reference sequence). The J segment lost 2 bases and the V segment lost 5 bases, leaving 6 bases of the junction unmatched.

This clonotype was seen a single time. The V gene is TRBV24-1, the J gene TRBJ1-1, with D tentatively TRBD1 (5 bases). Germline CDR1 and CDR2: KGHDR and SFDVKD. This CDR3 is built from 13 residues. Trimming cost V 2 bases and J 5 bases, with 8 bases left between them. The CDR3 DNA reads TGTGCCACCAGTGATTCCTGGGGGACTGAAGCTTTCTTT. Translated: CATSDSWGTEAFF.